This T cell receptor (beta chain) originates from a study of blood T cell repertoires in COVID-19. Clinical history as reported by participants underpinned cohort assignment. Generated by immunoSEQ multiplex PCR, the TCRdb table keeps only in-frame clones and is missing some. The data show 200,000 to 300,000 clones, approximately 84% seen once. The germline CDR1 and CDR2 sequences are SGDLS and YYNGEE. The CDR3 spans 15 residues. V gave up 3 bases and J gave up 6 bases, with 17 bases separating them. The chain uses TRBV9 and TRBJ2-3, with a weak D call TRBD2 (5 bases). The sequenced sample consisted of PBMCs or T cells enriched from blood (not recorded which). The sequence was obtained from a woman aged 40 to 55 with acute COVID-19. CDR3 DNA sequence: TGTGCCAGCAGCGGCAGCGGAGCCTTCACGGATACGCAGTATTTT. This translates into CASSGSGAFTDTQYF.